This TCR beta chain was documented in a study of CD8 T cells in ankylosing spondylitis. Whole-study findings and limits: There were earlier reports of some motif variants in reactive arthritis synovial fluid and blood. The study looked at matched synovial fluid samples from ankylosing spondylitis patients. Disease-linked clones were reported to be significantly enriched there. About 8 highly homologous variants formed a TCR beta motif that appeared characteristic of ankylosing spondylitis blood.

The sample holds a few counts of this clonotype. What it recognizes is unknown. Trimming left V 4 bases short and J 2 bases short, with 13 bases between. Per germline, CDR1 SEHNR and CDR2 FQNEAQ (reference sequence). This CDR3 contains 15 residues. MiXCR, applied by TCRdb to the 5' RACE reads, yields one record per CDR3 protein. The sample yields hundreds of thousands of distinct CDR3 sequences, approximately 12% seen once. V and J are TRBV7-9 and TRBJ2-3; D is perhaps TRBD2 (7 bases). The sample consisted of blood, either unsorted or a sorted T cell fraction (not recorded which). The clonotype was recovered from a male donor with ankylosing spondylitis. CDR3 sequence (DNA): TGTGCCAGCAGCTGGGGGGGGGCCGCCACAGATACGCAGTATTTT. Protein sequence: CASSWGGAATDTQYF. The full variable domain, its missing parts supplied by reference TRBV7-9 and TRBJ2-3, is DTGVSQNPRHKITKRGQNVTFRCDPISEHNRLYWYRQTLGQGPEFLTYFQNEAQLEKSRLLSDRFSAERPKGSFSTLEIQRTEQGDSAMYLCASSWGGAATDTQYFGPGTRLTVL.